This T cell receptor beta chain derives from a study of early T cells in non-severe SARS-CoV-2 infection. Study details: Bulk RNA isolated from unsorted whole blood underwent sequencing; chains were not paired.

CDR1 is LGHNA, CDR2 YSLEER, per germline. Between the trimmed V and J ends, which lost 0 bases and 3 bases, there was a span of 11 bases. The CDR3 covers 16 residues. General study points: In VDJdb matching, anti-spike CD8 responses were favored while private and CD4 specificities went missing.

MiXCR, run by TCRdb on the 5' RACE reads, gives a single entry per CDR3 protein. The table lists 50,000 to 65,000 distinct CDR3 sequences, 11% of them singletons. In the case of this clonotype: Its antigen is unknown.

The chain has TRBV4-3 and TRBJ2-2, with D possibly being TRBD1 (7 bases). This specimen consisted of whole blood, obtained at baseline. The receptor's source is an adult who was a healthcare worker with PCR-confirmed SARS-CoV-2 infection or an uninfected control (not recorded which). Here the CDR3 DNA reads TGCGCCAGCAGCCAAGAGGAGGGACAGTACACCGGGGAGCTGTTTTTT. Translating it yields CASSQEEGQYTGELFF.